The 5 T cell receptor beta chains below come from one sample, sequenced in a study of blood T cell repertoires in COVID-19. Repertoires were generated with immunoSEQ multiplex PCR, while TCRdb's copy carries only in-frame clones and drops some. The sample yields approximately 80,000 clones, more than 75% seen once. The sample consisted of peripheral blood. The receptors derive from a human donor in a cohort sampled during active COVID-19.

The gene calls are TRBV5-1 and TRBJ1-6; D unclear. Germline V CDR1 and CDR2: SGHRS, YFSETQ. There are 13 residues in the CDR3. V dropped 5 bases and J dropped 6 bases, with 9 bases sitting between them. The CDR3, as DNA: TGCGCCAGCAGGTTACAAAGTAATTCACCCCTCCACTTT. Amino acids: CASRLQSNSPLHF.

A single count supports this clone. The rearrangement uses TRBV6-6 and TRBJ1-2; D not certain. There are 12 residues in the CDR3. Between the trimmed V and J ends, which lost 2 bases and 6 bases, there was a span of 7 bases. The germline gives CDR1 MNHNY, CDR2 SVGAGI (reference sequence). CDR3 DNA sequence: TGTGCCAGCAGTTACAGGGAGGATGGCTACACCTTC. Protein sequence: CASSYREDGYTF.

The chain carries TRBV19 and TRBJ1-5; D is unresolved. Per the germline V gene, CDR1 is LNHDA and CDR2 is SQIVND (reference sequence). The V gene lost 5 bases and the J gene lost 5 bases, with 7 bases spanning the gap. The CDR3 runs 12 residues. The CDR3 loop reads CASSEKHQPQHF. The CDR3, as DNA: TGTGCCAGTAGTGAGAAGCATCAGCCCCAGCATTTT.

The chain has TRBV5-8 and TRBJ2-1; weak D call: TRBD2 (7 bases). The CDR3 is 17 residues long. Deletions cut 7 bases from V and 2 bases from J, with 22 bases between. Germline V gene sequence: CDR1 SGHTS, CDR2 YDEGEE. This CDR3 reads CASRAWIWGGTYNEQFF. DNA of the CDR3: TGTGCCAGCCGAGCTTGGATATGGGGGGGCACCTACAATGAGCAGTTCTTC.

The rearrangement links TRBV19 to TRBJ1-5, with TRBD1 as a possible D gene (5 bases). Between the trimmed V and J ends, which lost 4 bases and 3 bases, there was a span of 13 bases. The CDR3 loop spans 15 amino acids. CDR1 and CDR2 (germline): LNHDA, SQIVND (reference sequence). The CDR3 region is CASSRGQTNNQPQHF. CDR3 nucleotide sequence: TGTGCCAGTAGTAGGGGCCAGACCAACAATCAGCCCCAGCATTTT.